One and the same sample provided the 27 T cell receptor beta chains below, sequenced in a study of blood T cell repertoires in COVID-19. Produced via immunoSEQ multiplex PCR; TCRdb's table is partial and in-frame only. The table includes 80,000 to 100,000 clones, 81% detected once. The sequencing sample was made of peripheral blood. All receptors come from a man aged 55 to 70 with acute or convalescent COVID-19.

The genes are TRBV5-1 and TRBJ2-1; D is possibly TRBD1 (6 bases). V gave up 4 bases and J gave up 10 bases, with 15 bases separating them. Germline CDR1 is SGHRS and CDR2 is YFSETQ. There are 13 residues in the CDR3. CDR3: CASSINDRPEQFF. CDR3 nucleotide sequence: TGCGCCAGCAGCATAAATGACAGGCCAGAGCAGTTCTTC. Supplemented by reference TRBV5-1 and TRBJ2-1, the full variable domain reads KAGVTQTPRYLIKTRGQQVTLSCSPISGHRSVSWYQQTPGQGLQFLFEYFSETQRNKGNFPGRFSGRQFSNSRSEMNVSTLELGDSALYLCASSINDRPEQFFGPGTRLTVL.

V usage is TRBV6-5 and J usage is TRBJ2-7; TRBD2 matches 10 bases. The CDR3 has 15 residues. J gave up 2 bases and V 6 bases, and 7 bases lay outside the gene matches. CDR1 is MNHEY and CDR2 is SVGAGI in the germline V gene. CDR3 DNA sequence: TGTGCCAGCAGGACCCCTAGCGGGGGTACCTACGAGCAGTACTTC. This codes for CASRTPSGGTYEQYF.

The gene calls are TRBV29-1 and TRBJ1-2; possible D gene TRBD1, 5 bases. CDR1 is SQVTM, CDR2 ANQGSEA, per germline. The germline V and J ends were trimmed by 4 bases and 6 bases, with 9 bases remaining between them. The CDR3 length is 11 residues. The CDR3 spells CSVGAGNGYTF. CDR3 coding DNA: TGCAGCGTTGGGGCAGGGAATGGCTACACCTTC. The full variable domain, with the rest looked up from reference TRBV29-1 and TRBJ1-2, is SAVISQKPSRDICQRGTSLTIQCQVDSQVTMMFWYRQQPGQSLTLIATANQGSEATYESGFVIDKFPISRPNLTFSTLTVSNMSPEDSSIYLCSVGAGNGYTFGSGTRLTVV.

This clone was recorded only once. The chain couples TRBV6-2 or TRBV6-3 to TRBJ2-6; D is possibly TRBD1 (5 bases). CDR3 length: 17 amino acids. The V gene lost 5 bases and the J gene lost 1 base, with 15 bases spanning the gap. CDR1 MNHEY and CDR2 SVGEGT come from the germline V gene. The CDR3 DNA follows: TGTGCCAGCAGTGCAGCTAGGGGCCGTTCTGGGGCCAACGTCCTGACTTTC. This translates into CASSAARGRSGANVLTF.

J is TRBJ1-1 and V is TRBV18; no firm D call. V was pared by 3 bases and J by 4 bases, with 12 bases between. The CDR3 runs 14 residues. CDR1 is KGHSH, CDR2 LQKENI, per germline. CDR3 coding DNA: TGTGCCAGCTCACCGTCGGGTTCGGGCACTGAAGCTTTCTTT. Amino acids: CASSPSGSGTEAFF.

The chain employs TRBV6-2 or TRBV6-3 and TRBJ2-4; TRBD1 agrees at 10 bases. J was trimmed by 1 base and V by 5 bases; bases with no gene match: 11. Germline lookup yields CDR1 MNHEY and CDR2 SVGEGT. This CDR3 is 18 amino acids long. The CDR3 DNA sequence: TGTGCCAGCAGTAGGGGAGGGGGACAGGGGACTGCCAAAAACATTCAGTACTTC. It is translated as CASSRGGGQGTAKNIQYF.

This rearrangement joins TRBV18 to TRBJ1-1, with TRBD1 identical over 7 bases. The CDR3 runs 13 residues. Germline lookup yields CDR1 KGHSH and CDR2 LQKENI. Trimming removed 4 bases from V and 5 bases from J; junction bases left unmatched: 4. CDR3 amino acids: CASSQDRVTEAFF. CDR3 bases: TGTGCCAGCTCACAAGACAGGGTTACTGAAGCTTTCTTT. Drawing the rest from reference TRBV18 and TRBJ1-1, the complete variable domain is NAGVMQNPRHLVRRRGQEARLRCSPMKGHSHVYWYRQLPEEGLKFMVYLQKENIIDESGMPKERFSAEFPKEGPSILRIQQVVRGDSAAYFCASSQDRVTEAFFGQGTRLTVV.

The chain couples TRBV19 to TRBJ1-4; TRBD1 aligns across 9 bases. V was pared by 7 bases and J by 7 bases, with 10 bases of the junction left unmatched. Germline V CDR1 and CDR2: LNHDA, SQIVND (reference sequence). This CDR3 contains 15 residues. The CDR3 region is CASTRSGTGSEKLFF. The CDR3 bases are TGTGCCAGTACCCGATCCGGGACAGGGAGTGAAAAACTGTTTTTT.

The rearrangement uses TRBV2 and TRBJ2-7, with a possible D match to TRBD1 (6 bases). V lost 5 bases to trimming and J lost 4 bases, with 9 bases between them. In germline, CDR1 is SNHLY, CDR2 FYNNEI. The CDR3 totals 12 residues. CDR3 nucleotides: TGTGCCAGCAGTAACCAGGGGTACGAGCAGTACTTC. The encoded protein is CASSNQGYEQYF.

The chain employs TRBV20-1 and TRBJ1-1; D gene ambiguous. Germline loops: CDR1 DFQATT, CDR2 SNEGSKA (reference sequence). This CDR3 spans 11 amino acids. The V gene lost 2 bases and the J gene lost 5 bases, with 6 bases spanning the gap. CDR3 nucleotides: TGCAGTGCTAGATCGAGGACTGAAGCTTTCTTT. Translated, it gives CSARSRTEAFF.

This chain connects TRBV6-4 to TRBJ2-5; no firm D call. CDR1 MRHNA and CDR2 SNTAGT come from the germline V gene. With 9 bases removed from V and 1 base from J, the gap between germline ends came to 15 bases. The length of the CDR3 is 14 residues. The CDR3: CARFVQATQETQYF. CDR3 nucleotides: TGTGCCAGATTTGTTCAGGCAACCCAAGAGACCCAGTACTTC.

In this sample, this clone turned up a few times. The chain employs TRBV12-3 or TRBV12-4 and TRBJ2-7; 9 nucleotides agree with TRBD1. The CDR3 covers 13 residues. J gave up 3 bases and V 6 bases, and 3 bases lay outside the gene matches. The CDR3, as DNA: TGTGCCAGCAGCCGGGACAGGGACTACGAGCAGTACTTC. It encodes CASSRDRDYEQYF.

The gene calls are TRBV3-1 (or the pseudogene TRBV3-2) and TRBJ2-7, with unresolved D. CDR3 length: 12 amino acids. Germline-derived CDR1 and CDR2 are LGHDT and YNNKEL (reference sequence). V lost 2 bases, J lost 6 bases, and 8 bases lay in between. The CDR3 region is CASSQRWSEQYF. DNA of the CDR3: TGTGCCAGCAGCCAAAGGTGGAGCGAGCAGTACTTC.

Of note for this clone: The junction shows a germline mismatch at one end, possibly a read error. The chain uses TRBV12-3 or TRBV12-4 and TRBJ1-1; weak D call: TRBD1 (6 bases). The CDR3 length is 13 residues. CDR3 sequence reads: CASSSTGRGGIVF. The CDR3 bases are TGTGCCAGCAGTTCGACAGGAAGGGGTGGGATTGTTTTT.

The chain recombines TRBV10-3 with TRBJ2-5, with D perhaps TRBD2 (6 bases). Trimming took 5 bases from V and 4 from J, leaving 17 bases between them. The CDR3 spans 15 residues. Germline V gene sequence: CDR1 ENHRY, CDR2 SYGVKD. The CDR3 DNA follows: TGTGCCATCAGTCAAGTCAGGGTGGGGGGAGAGACCCAGTACTTC. It specifies CAISQVRVGGETQYF.

This rearrangement joins TRBV4-2 to TRBJ2-7; 10 bases match TRBD2. Germline CDR1 is LGHNA and CDR2 is YNFKEQ. V gave up 1 base and J gave up 4 bases; unmatched junction bases: 4. The CDR3 totals 15 residues. The CDR3 region has the DNA TGTGCCAGCAGCCAAGGTCTAGCGGGAGTGTACGAGCAGTACTTC. Translated, it gives CASSQGLAGVYEQYF.

The rearrangement links TRBV6-5 to TRBJ2-7, with 9 positions matching TRBD2. This CDR3 comprises 14 residues. CDR1 and CDR2 from the germline V gene are MNHEY and SVGAGI. V was pared by 2 bases and J by 1 base, with 0 bases of the junction left unmatched. CDR3 sequence: CASSYSGGSYEQYF. The CDR3 region has the DNA TGTGCCAGCAGTTACAGCGGGGGGTCCTACGAGCAGTACTTC.

V usage is TRBV6-5 and J usage is TRBJ2-7; D remains ambiguous. V lost 1 base, J lost 3 bases, and 13 bases lay in between. The CDR3 is 15 residues long. The germline V gene has CDR1 MNHEY and CDR2 SVGAGI. CDR3 coding DNA: TGTGCCAGCAGTTACTTCTACGGAGCCAACTACGAGCAGTACTTC. This sequence encodes CASSYFYGANYEQYF.

This chain links TRBV6-5 with TRBJ1-2; D is perhaps TRBD1 (5 bases). The germline V gene encodes CDR1 MNHEY and CDR2 SVGAGI. The CDR3 contains 14 residues. The V gene lost 7 bases and the J gene lost 8 bases, with 20 bases spanning the gap. CDR3 DNA: TGTGCCAGCACCGGGGGACTCGGATGGGAAGGCTACACCTTC. It codes for CASTGGLGWEGYTF.

J is TRBJ2-2 and V is TRBV19, with D possibly matching TRBD1 (5 bases). V gave up 10 bases and J gave up 3 bases, with 15 bases separating them. Germline loops: CDR1 LNHDA, CDR2 SQIVND (reference sequence). The CDR3 loop spans 14 amino acids. This CDR3 reads CATKGQRYTGELFF. Written as DNA, the CDR3 is TGTGCCACCAAGGGGCAGAGATACACCGGGGAGCTGTTTTTT.

The chain links TRBV19 to TRBJ1-5; 9 nucleotides agree with TRBD1. In germline, CDR1 is LNHDA, CDR2 SQIVND (reference sequence). CDR3 length: 13 residues. This CDR3 is CASQGAGNQPQHF. CDR3 bases: TGTGCTTCACAGGGGGCGGGGAATCAGCCCCAGCATTTT.

The chain combines TRBV6-5 with TRBJ2-3, with D unclear. The CDR3 contains 13 residues. V lost 5 bases and J 4 bases, leaving 10 bases between the germline ends. From germline, CDR1 is MNHEY and CDR2 SVGAGI. The chain's CDR3 is CASSPGRSDTQYF. Here the CDR3 DNA reads TGTGCCAGCAGTCCGGGTAGATCAGATACGCAGTATTTT.

The chain is built from TRBV2 and TRBJ1-6, with D tentatively TRBD1 (5 bases). Deletions cut 4 bases from V and 7 bases from J, with 5 bases between. The CDR3 spans 12 residues. Germline V gene lookup returns CDR1 SNHLY and CDR2 FYNNEI. The CDR3 DNA reads TGTGCCAGCAGTGGACAGAATTCACCCCTCCACTTT. Protein sequence: CASSGQNSPLHF.

This clone was recorded once. The V and J genes are TRBV3-1 (or the pseudogene TRBV3-2) and TRBJ2-2, with 10 nucleotides matching TRBD1. This CDR3 comprises 15 residues. Germline CDR1 reads LGHDT; CDR2 reads YNNKEL (reference sequence). V lost 3 bases, J lost 6 bases, and 4 bases stayed unmatched. CDR3 sequence: CASSHWDRGSGELFF. In DNA form, the CDR3 reads TGTGCCAGCAGCCACTGGGACAGGGGATCCGGGGAGCTGTTTTTT.

This clone appeared a single time. The rearrangement joins TRBV7-8 to TRBJ2-5; 8 positions agree with TRBD1. The CDR3 sequence is 14 residues long. Trimming cost V 5 bases and J 1 base; bases outside gene matches: 3. The germline V gene encodes CDR1 SGHVS and CDR2 FQNEAQ. The DNA for the CDR3 is TGTGCCAGCAGCACCGGACAGGGCCAAGAGACCCAGTACTTC. Translated: CASSTGQGQETQYF.

The chain links TRBV7-6 to TRBJ1-5, with D possibly being TRBD1 (5 bases). CDR1 SGHVS and CDR2 FNYEAQ come from the germline V gene. The CDR3 is 17 amino acids. Trimming pared 1 base from V and 4 bases from J, leaving 17 bases between. The CDR3 region is CASSLEATDTWNQPQHF. CDR3 nucleotide sequence: TGTGCCAGCAGCTTAGAGGCGACAGATACTTGGAATCAGCCCCAGCATTTT.

The V call is TRBV6-5, the J call TRBJ2-7; D possibly corresponds to TRBD2 (5 bases). Trimming removed 6 bases from V and 0 bases from J, with 15 bases in between. CDR3 length: 15 amino acids. Germline V gene data show CDR1 as MNHEY and CDR2 as SVGAGI. The CDR3 DNA reads TGTGCCAGCAGCGACGGGGTACAACCCTCCTACGAGCAGTACTTC. The encoded protein is CASSDGVQPSYEQYF.